Listed below are T cell receptor beta chains from one sample, sequenced in a study of T-cell memory formation after mild COVID-19. MiXCR, run by TCRdb on the 5' RACE reads, gives a single entry per CDR3 protein. The profile shows about 49,000 distinct CDR3 sequences, under 7.5% of them singletons. The source material was PBMCs or a T cell subset sorted from them (not recorded which). These receptors were taken from a young man who had mild COVID-19 (a few samples of this study predate the infection). Cell type and time point are not known. Both conserved end residues are part of each CDR3. A D gene is named only where the DNA matches it firmly. Size tells how often a clone was seen (once, few, many) or the class of an expanded clone, and some rows leave it out.

clone size	J gene	D gene	V gene	CDR3 protein	CDR3 DNA
many	TRBJ2-3	TRBD1	TRBV5-1	CASSLQGPSTDTQYF	TGCGCCAGCAGCCTACAGGGGCCCAGCACAGATACGCAGTATTTT
NA	TRBJ1-5	NA	TRBV12-3/TRBV12-4	CASSFQGSNQPQHF	TGTGCCAGCAGTTTTCAGGGTAGCAATCAGCCCCAGCATTTT
NA	TRBJ2-1	NA	TRBV3-1	CASSQRYGDNEQFF	TGTGCCAGCAGCCAAAGGTACGGTGACAATGAGCAGTTCTTC
many	TRBJ1-1	NA	TRBV20-1	CSVGGEKAFF	TGCAGTGTAGGGGGAGAAAAAGCTTTCTTT
few	TRBJ1-5	NA	TRBV23-1	CASRDAGNQPQHF	TGCGCCAGCAGGGACGCGGGCAATCAGCCCCAGCATTTT
NA	TRBJ1-6	TRBD1	TRBV20-1	CSAREQGAGSHLHF	TGCAGTGCTAGAGAACAGGGGGCCGGTTCACACCTCCACTTT
NA	TRBJ2-3	TRBD2	TRBV7-3	CASSPGLAGATDTQYF	TGTGCCAGCAGCCCGGGACTAGCGGGGGCCACAGATACGCAGTATTTT
few	TRBJ2-6	NA	TRBV20-1	CSARDASGANVLTF	TGCAGTGCTAGAGACGCCTCTGGGGCCAACGTCCTGACTTTC
NA	TRBJ1-2	TRBD1	TRBV7-2	CASSVQGDYGYTF	TGTGCCAGCAGCGTACAGGGGGATTATGGCTACACCTTC
NA	TRBJ2-4	TRBD2	TRBV4-1	CASSPQRSSGDIQYF	TGCGCCAGCAGCCCGCAACGATCTAGCGGAGACATTCAGTACTTC
few	TRBJ1-5	NA	TRBV12-3/TRBV12-4	CASSSQRDQPQHF	TGTGCCAGCAGTTCCCAACGTGATCAGCCCCAGCATTTT
many	TRBJ2-1	TRBD2	TRBV7-9	CASSSRLAGASSYNEQFF	TGTGCCAGCAGCTCTCGACTAGCGGGGGCAAGCTCCTACAATGAGCAGTTCTTC
NA	TRBJ1-2	NA	TRBV7-9	CASSLRGDGYTF	TGTGCCAGCAGCCTTAGGGGTGATGGCTACACCTTC
NA	TRBJ2-1	NA	TRBV7-3	CASGERARNEQFF	TGTGCCAGCGGCGAGCGGGCACGCAATGAGCAGTTCTTC